A selection of T cell receptor beta chains follows, all from one sample in a study of identifying expanded T cells in peripheral blood. TCRdb's table, derived via immunoSEQ multiplex PCR, lists solely in-frame clones and lacks some. The sample carries 120,000 or so clones, roughly 82% recorded once. The sequenced sample consisted of blood. These receptors all stem from a person between 18 and 69 years old in good health. Both conserved end residues are part of each CDR3. A D gene is named only where the DNA matches it firmly. Not all rows give a size; the values are once, few, many and, for expanded clones, a class.

CDR3 protein: CASSVKTGGNTQYF
CDR3 DNA: TGTGCCAGCAGCGTAAAGACAGGAGGAAATACGCAGTATTTT
J gene: TRBJ2-3
V gene: TRBV9
clone size: .
D gene: .

CDR3 protein: CASSLGVGGIGGYTF
CDR3 DNA: TGCGCCAGCAGTCTGGGAGTTGGGGGGATCGGTGGCTACACCTTC
J gene: TRBJ1-2
V gene: TRBV5-1
clone size: .
D gene: .

CDR3 protein: CAWSVTGKTLSSGNTIYF
CDR3 DNA: TGTGCCTGGAGTGTAACCGGGAAGACCCTTTCCTCTGGAAACACCATATATTTT
J gene: TRBJ1-3
V gene: TRBV30
clone size: .
D gene: .

CDR3 protein: CASSLTKEKLFF
CDR3 DNA: TGTGCCAGCAGCTTAACTAAGGAAAAACTGTTTTTT
J gene: TRBJ1-4
V gene: TRBV7-9
clone size: .
D gene: .

CDR3 protein: CASSQPGGGTEAFF
CDR3 DNA: TGTGCCAGCAGCCAACCAGGGGGCGGCACTGAAGCTTTCTTT
J gene: TRBJ1-1
V gene: TRBV4-2
clone size: .
D gene: TRBD1

CDR3 protein: CASSQLITVPYEQYF
CDR3 DNA: TGTGCCAGCAGCCAGTTAATCACGGTACCCTACGAGCAGTACTTC
J gene: TRBJ2-7
V gene: TRBV7-2
clone size: .
D gene: .

CDR3 protein: CASRPTSGGSYNEQFF
CDR3 DNA: TGTGCCAGTCGCCCGACTAGCGGGGGCTCCTACAATGAGCAGTTCTTC
J gene: TRBJ2-1
V gene: TRBV19
clone size: .
D gene: TRBD2

CDR3 protein: CASSLGDRDEQFF
CDR3 DNA: TGCGCCAGCAGCTTGGGGGACAGGGATGAGCAGTTCTTC
J gene: TRBJ2-1
V gene: TRBV5-1
clone size: once
D gene: TRBD1

CDR3 protein: CASSRVADDEQYF
CDR3 DNA: TGTGCCAGCTCACGGGTGGCCGACGACGAGCAGTACTTC
J gene: TRBJ2-7
V gene: TRBV18
clone size: .
D gene: .

CDR3 protein: CASSQDFGSDTDTQYF
CDR3 DNA: TGCGCCAGCAGCCAAGATTTCGGCAGCGACACAGATACGCAGTATTTT
J gene: TRBJ2-3
V gene: TRBV4-3
clone size: medium-sized
D gene: .

CDR3 protein: CASNRQGSVNEKLFF
CDR3 DNA: TGTGCCAGCAACCGACAGGGAAGCGTTAATGAAAAACTGTTTTTT
J gene: TRBJ1-4
V gene: TRBV9
clone size: .
D gene: TRBD1

CDR3 protein: CASGQGKQLFF
CDR3 DNA: TGTGCCAGTGGACAGGGGAAGCAACTGTTTTTT
J gene: TRBJ1-4
V gene: TRBV19
clone size: few
D gene: TRBD1

CDR3 protein: CASSLAVGQVGGYTF
CDR3 DNA: TGCGCCAGCAGCTTGGCCGTGGGGCAGGTGGGAGGCTACACCTTC
J gene: TRBJ1-2
V gene: TRBV5-1
clone size: few
D gene: .

CDR3 protein: CASSTRDRGPSSYNEQFF
CDR3 DNA: TGTGCCAGTAGTACTCGGGACAGGGGGCCCAGCTCCTACAATGAGCAGTTCTTC
J gene: TRBJ2-1
V gene: TRBV19
clone size: .
D gene: TRBD1

CDR3 protein: CASSLTSTGGYTF
CDR3 DNA: TGTGCCAGCTCACTGACGTCAACGGGTGGCTACACCTTC
J gene: TRBJ1-2
V gene: TRBV16
clone size: once
D gene: .

CDR3 protein: CASSPTGGWNGYTF
CDR3 DNA: TGTGCCAGCAGCCCTACAGGGGGCTGGAATGGCTACACCTTC
J gene: TRBJ1-2
V gene: TRBV7-9
clone size: .
D gene: TRBD1

CDR3 protein: CASWTGQLNTEAFF
CDR3 DNA: TGTGCCAGCTGGACGGGACAGCTAAACACTGAAGCTTTCTTT
J gene: TRBJ1-1
V gene: TRBV18
clone size: .
D gene: TRBD1

CDR3 protein: CASSLARQGSLYGYTF
CDR3 DNA: TGTGCCAGCAGCTTGGCAAGACAGGGAAGTCTCTATGGCTACACCTTC
J gene: TRBJ1-2
V gene: TRBV5-6
clone size: .
D gene: TRBD1

CDR3 protein: CASSPGREDTEAFF
CDR3 DNA: TGTGCCAGCAGCCCCGGTCGTGAGGACACTGAAGCTTTCTTT
J gene: TRBJ1-1
V gene: TRBV7-8
clone size: .
D gene: .